The 16 T cell receptor beta chains below were found in one sample sequenced in a study of blood T cell repertoires in COVID-19. This table comes from immunoSEQ multiplex PCR, and its TCRdb copy is limited to in-frame clones, with some not included. The sample holds some 100,000 clones, approximately 89% seen once. The sequenced material came from peripheral blood. Receptor source: a human donor in a cohort sampled during active COVID-19.

The rearrangement joins TRBV12-3 or TRBV12-4 to TRBJ2-2, with 8 nucleotides matching TRBD1. The CDR3 runs to 13 residues. The ends lost 5 bases at V and 8 bases at J; junction bases unmatched: 4. CDR3 amino acids: CASSKDRAGELFF. The CDR3 DNA reads as TGTGCCAGCAGTAAGGACAGGGCTGGGGAGCTGTTTTTT.

V and J are TRBV7-2 and TRBJ1-5; D gene unclear. Germline CDR1 SGHTA, CDR2 FQGNSA. V was shortened by 5 bases and J by 4 bases, with 9 bases between the two germline ends. The CDR3 sequence is 13 residues long. The CDR3 loop is CASSPHENQPQHF. The DNA for the CDR3 is TGTGCCAGCAGCCCACATGAAAATCAGCCCCAGCATTTT.

The chain employs TRBV7-8 and TRBJ1-1; 9 bases agree with TRBD1. The CDR3 totals 13 residues. Germline trimming cut 5 bases from V and 8 bases from J; bases unmatched to any gene: 6. CDR1 and CDR2 from the germline V gene are SGHVS and FQNEAQ. CDR3 bases: TGTGCCAGCAGCGCAAACAGGGGGCGCGAAGCTTTCTTT. It encodes CASSANRGREAFF.

The sample holds one count of this clone. The CDR3 loop reads CSVSRGSSGYYEQYF. DNA for the CDR3: TGCAGCGTCTCGAGGGGGTCTAGCGGTTACTACGAGCAGTACTTC. This chain links TRBV29-1 with TRBJ2-7; TRBD2 might be the D (7 bases). This CDR3 is built from 15 residues. V was shortened by 6 bases and J by 3 bases, with 21 bases between the two germline ends. In germline, CDR1 is SQVTM, CDR2 ANQGSEA.

The V gene is TRBV11-2, the J gene TRBJ2-1, with a weak D call TRBD2 (5 bases). CDR1 and CDR2 from the germline V gene are SGHAT and FQNNGV. The length of the CDR3 is 10 residues. V lost 11 bases and J 7 bases, leaving 9 bases between the germline ends. This chain's CDR3 is CAVGENEQFF. The CDR3 DNA is TGTGCCGTCGGGGAGAATGAGCAGTTCTTC.

This clone was counted once. The chain carries TRBV4-2 and TRBJ1-4, with D possibly being TRBD1 (5 bases). CDR1 and CDR2 (germline): LGHNA, YNFKEQ. V was trimmed by 0 bases and J by 4 bases, leaving 15 bases between them. The CDR3 spans 17 residues. In nucleotides, the CDR3 is TGTGCCAGCAGCCAAGATTCATTCCAGGGCCTTAATGAAAAACTGTTTTTT. It yields the protein CASSQDSFQGLNEKLFF.

The table lists this clone with a few counts. The rearrangement joins TRBV7-8 to TRBJ1-1, with D possibly matching TRBD1 (6 bases). The CDR3 has 12 amino acids. The V gene lost 5 bases and the J gene lost 7 bases, with 11 bases spanning the gap. Per germline, CDR1 SGHVS and CDR2 FQNEAQ. This CDR3 is CASSLSGVEAFF. For the CDR3, the DNA is TGTGCCAGCAGCCTGTCAGGGGTTGAAGCTTTCTTT.

The chain carries TRBV11-2 and TRBJ2-5, with D possibly being TRBD1 (6 bases). The germline V gene encodes CDR1 SGHAT and CDR2 FQNNGV. Trimming pared 4 bases from V and 2 bases from J, leaving 14 bases between. The CDR3 length is 15 residues. This CDR3 reads CASSSWTVGQETQYF. CDR3 nucleotide sequence: TGTGCCAGCAGCTCCTGGACAGTCGGGCAAGAGACCCAGTACTTC.

This chain links TRBV2 with TRBJ2-3; 7 bases fit TRBD1. Germline loops: CDR1 SNHLY, CDR2 FYNNEI. CDR3 size: 14 residues. V shed 6 bases and J 2 bases; nucleotides not matched to a gene: 5. This chain's CDR3 is CASRSGTDTDTQYF. Written as DNA, the CDR3 is TGTGCCAGCAGGTCCGGGACAGACACAGATACGCAGTATTTT.

There are a few counts of this clone. The chain carries TRBV4-1 and TRBJ1-5; D call uncertain. The CDR3 is 15 residues long. Germline-derived CDR1 and CDR2 are MGHRA and YSYEKL. With 1 base removed from V and 4 bases from J, the gap between germline ends came to 11 bases. CDR3 sequence reads: CASSQVAGTNQPQHF. The CDR3 region has the DNA TGCGCCAGCAGCCAAGTCGCAGGAACTAATCAGCCCCAGCATTTT.

The CDR3 sequence: CASSAGTGRETQYF. The DNA of the CDR3 is TGCGCCAGCAGCGCCGGGACAGGGAGAGAGACCCAGTACTTC. The genes are TRBV5-1 and TRBJ2-5, with 9 positions matching TRBD1. Germline values: CDR1 SGHRS, CDR2 YFSETQ. The CDR3 is 14 amino acids. Trimming at V came to 4 bases and at J to 4 bases, leaving 5 bases not matched to a gene.

The chain's CDR3 is CASSFYEEDTQYF. In DNA form, the CDR3 reads TGTGCCAGCAGCTTCTACGAGGAGGATACGCAGTATTTT. The chain links TRBV7-2 to TRBJ2-3; no clear D gene. The CDR3 extends over 13 amino acids. Germline lookup yields CDR1 SGHTA and CDR2 FQGNSA. V was cut by 3 bases and J by 6 bases, with 10 bases left in between. Full variable domain (rest looked up from reference TRBV7-2 and TRBJ2-3): GAGVSQSPSNKVTEKGKDVELRCDPISGHTALYWYRQSLGQGLEFLIYFQGNSAPDKSGLPSDRFSAERTGGSVSTLTIQRTQQEDSAVYLCASSFYEEDTQYFGPGTRLTVL.

The rearrangement joins TRBV4-1 to TRBJ1-4; 8 bases line up with TRBD1. Trimming cost V 1 base and J 3 bases; bases outside gene matches: 10. This CDR3 comprises 18 residues. From germline, CDR1 is MGHRA and CDR2 YSYEKL. Written as DNA, the CDR3 is TGCGCCAGCAGCCAAGGAATGGACAGGGCGCGTTCTAATGAAAAACTGTTTTTT. It is translated as CASSQGMDRARSNEKLFF.

V usage is TRBV19 and J usage is TRBJ2-1; 11 bases are a match to TRBD1. The V gene end was trimmed by 5 bases and the J gene end by 9 bases; junction bases not matched to a gene: 12. The CDR3 spans 16 residues. CDR1 and CDR2 (germline): LNHDA, SQIVND (reference sequence). The CDR3 DNA follows: TGTGCCAGTAGTTCAGTCCGGGACAGGGGGGTAGGTGAGCAGTTCTTC. As protein: CASSSVRDRGVGEQFF.

This clone has more than one count but fewer than ten. This rearrangement joins TRBV21-1 to TRBJ2-7; the D call TRBD1 from the table was never checked on the DNA. TRBV21-1 is designated a pseudogene. This CDR3 region has 14 residues. CDR3: CARTAGQGNHEQYF. The CDR3 nucleotides are TGTGCCAGGACAGCGGGACAGGGAAACCACGAGCAGTACTTC.

V is TRBV27 and J is TRBJ2-7; 12 nucleotides align to TRBD1. Trimming at V came to 2 bases and at J to 12 bases, leaving 5 bases not matched to a gene. From germline, CDR1 is MNHEY and CDR2 SMNVEV (reference sequence). The CDR3 extends over 13 amino acids. CDR3: CASSLGTGGPGYF. The DNA of the CDR3 is TGTGCCAGCAGTTTAGGGACAGGGGGCCCGGGGTACTTC.